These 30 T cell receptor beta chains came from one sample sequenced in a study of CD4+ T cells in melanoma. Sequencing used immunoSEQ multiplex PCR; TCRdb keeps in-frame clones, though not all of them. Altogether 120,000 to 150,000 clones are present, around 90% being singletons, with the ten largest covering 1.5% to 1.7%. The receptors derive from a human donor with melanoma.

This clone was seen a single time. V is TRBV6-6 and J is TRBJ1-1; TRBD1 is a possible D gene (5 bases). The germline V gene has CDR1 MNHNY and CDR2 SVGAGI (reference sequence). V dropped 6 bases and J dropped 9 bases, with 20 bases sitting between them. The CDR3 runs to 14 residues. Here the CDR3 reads CASRVSSPGSQAFF. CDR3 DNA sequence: TGTGCCAGCAGAGTTAGTTCTCCAGGGAGCCAAGCTTTCTTT.

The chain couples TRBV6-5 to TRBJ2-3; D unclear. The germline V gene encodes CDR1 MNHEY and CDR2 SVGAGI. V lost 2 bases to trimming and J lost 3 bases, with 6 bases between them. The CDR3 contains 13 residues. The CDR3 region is CASSYDPTDTQYF. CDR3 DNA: TGTGCCAGCAGTTACGATCCGACAGATACGCAGTATTTT.

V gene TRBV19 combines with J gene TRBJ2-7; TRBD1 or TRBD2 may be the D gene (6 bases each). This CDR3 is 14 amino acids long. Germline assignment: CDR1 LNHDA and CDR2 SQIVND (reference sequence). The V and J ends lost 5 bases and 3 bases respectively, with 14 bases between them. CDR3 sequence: CASSPGRGGYEQYF. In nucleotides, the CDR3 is TGTGCCAGTAGTCCGGGCAGGGGAGGCTACGAGCAGTACTTC.

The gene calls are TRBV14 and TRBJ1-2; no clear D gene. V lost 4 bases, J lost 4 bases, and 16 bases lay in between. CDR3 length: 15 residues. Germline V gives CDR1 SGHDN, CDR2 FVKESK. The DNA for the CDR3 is TGTGCCAGCAGCCCCTTCGGGTCGGGGAGCTATGGCTACACCTTC. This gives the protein CASSPFGSGSYGYTF. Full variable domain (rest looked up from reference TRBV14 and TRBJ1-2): EAGVTQFPSHSVIEKGQTVTLRCDPISGHDNLYWYRRVMGKEIKFLLHFVKESKQDESGMPNNRFLAERTGGTYSTLKVQPAELEDSGVYFCASSPFGSGSYGYTFGSGTRLTVV.

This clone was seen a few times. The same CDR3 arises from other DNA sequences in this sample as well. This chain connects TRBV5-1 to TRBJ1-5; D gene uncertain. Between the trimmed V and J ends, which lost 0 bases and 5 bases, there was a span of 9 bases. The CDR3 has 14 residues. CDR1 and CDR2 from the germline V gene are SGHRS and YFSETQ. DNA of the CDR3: TGCGCCAGCAGCTTGGCTGGTGGGGATCAGCCCCAGCATTTT. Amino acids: CASSLAGGDQPQHF.

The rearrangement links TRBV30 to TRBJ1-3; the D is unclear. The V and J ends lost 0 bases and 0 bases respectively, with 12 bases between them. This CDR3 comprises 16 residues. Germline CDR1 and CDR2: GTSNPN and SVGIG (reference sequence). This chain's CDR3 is CAWSVNVLSSGNTIYF. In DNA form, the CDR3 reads TGTGCCTGGAGTGTTAACGTACTGAGCTCTGGAAACACCATATATTTT.

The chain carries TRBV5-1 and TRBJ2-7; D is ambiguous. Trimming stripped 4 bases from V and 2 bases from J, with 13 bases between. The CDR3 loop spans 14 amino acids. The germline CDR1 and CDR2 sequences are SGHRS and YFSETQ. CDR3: CASSTDRPPYEQYF. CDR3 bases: TGCGCCAGCAGCACAGACCGGCCCCCCTACGAGCAGTACTTC.

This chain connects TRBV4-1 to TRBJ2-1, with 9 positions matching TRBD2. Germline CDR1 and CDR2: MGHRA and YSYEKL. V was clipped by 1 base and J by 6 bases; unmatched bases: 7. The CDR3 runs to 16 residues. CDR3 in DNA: TGCGCCAGCAGCCAAGCCACCGGGACTAGCTTCAATGAGCAGTTCTTC. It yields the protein CASSQATGTSFNEQFF.

As DNA, the CDR3 is TGTGCCAGCTTACAGGGTTTGAACACCGGGGAGCTGTTTTTT. Translation gives CASLQGLNTGELFF. The J gene is TRBJ2-2, the V gene TRBV18; possible D gene TRBD1, 6 bases. The CDR3 totals 14 residues. Germline CDR1 KGHSH, CDR2 LQKENI. Trimming cost V 7 bases and J 1 base, with 10 bases left between them.

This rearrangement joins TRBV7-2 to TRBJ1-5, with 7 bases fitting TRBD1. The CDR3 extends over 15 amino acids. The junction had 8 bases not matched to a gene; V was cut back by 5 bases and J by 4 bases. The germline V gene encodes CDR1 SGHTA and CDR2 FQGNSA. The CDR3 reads CASSEPGQMNQPQHF. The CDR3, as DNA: TGTGCCAGCAGCGAGCCGGGACAGATGAATCAGCCCCAGCATTTT. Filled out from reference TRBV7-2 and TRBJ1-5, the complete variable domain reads GAGVSQSPSNKVTEKGKDVELRCDPISGHTALYWYRQSLGQGLEFLIYFQGNSAPDKSGLPSDRFSAERTGGSVSTLTIQRTQQEDSAVYLCASSEPGQMNQPQHFGDGTRLSIL.

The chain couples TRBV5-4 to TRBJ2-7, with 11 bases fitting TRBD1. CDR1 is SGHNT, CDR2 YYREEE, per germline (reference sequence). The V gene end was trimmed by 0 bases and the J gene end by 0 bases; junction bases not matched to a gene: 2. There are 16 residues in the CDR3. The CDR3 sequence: CASSLGGTGGSYEQYF. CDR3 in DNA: TGTGCCAGCAGCTTGGGGGGGACAGGGGGCTCCTACGAGCAGTACTTC.

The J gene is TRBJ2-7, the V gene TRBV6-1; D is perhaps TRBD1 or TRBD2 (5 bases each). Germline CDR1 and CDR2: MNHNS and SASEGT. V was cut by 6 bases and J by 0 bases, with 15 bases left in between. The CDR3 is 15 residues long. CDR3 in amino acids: CASSPRDGNSYEQYF. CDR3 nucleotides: TGTGCCAGCAGCCCCCGGGACGGAAACTCCTACGAGCAGTACTTC.

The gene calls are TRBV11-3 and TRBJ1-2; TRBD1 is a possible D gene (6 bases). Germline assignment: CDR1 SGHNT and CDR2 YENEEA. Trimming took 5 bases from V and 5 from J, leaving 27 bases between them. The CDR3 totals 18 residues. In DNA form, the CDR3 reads TGTGCCAGCAGCCGTCACCCCCTGGTGCGTACAGGGTATTATGGCTACACCTTC. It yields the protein CASSRHPLVRTGYYGYTF.

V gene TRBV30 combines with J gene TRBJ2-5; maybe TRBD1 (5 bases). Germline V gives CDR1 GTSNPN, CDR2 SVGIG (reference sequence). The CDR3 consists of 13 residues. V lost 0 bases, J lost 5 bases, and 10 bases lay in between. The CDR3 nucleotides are TGTGCCTGGAGTGTATCAGGGCTGGAGACCCAGTACTTC. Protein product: CAWSVSGLETQYF.

The chain's CDR3 is CASSLAFSATDTQYF. The CDR3 nucleotides read TGCGCCAGCAGCTTGGCCTTCAGTGCCACAGATACGCAGTATTTT. The genes are TRBV5-1 and TRBJ2-3; D is uncertain. This CDR3 spans 15 amino acids. Trimming pared 0 bases from V and 2 bases from J, leaving 10 bases between. Germline V lookup: CDR1 SGHRS, CDR2 YFSETQ.

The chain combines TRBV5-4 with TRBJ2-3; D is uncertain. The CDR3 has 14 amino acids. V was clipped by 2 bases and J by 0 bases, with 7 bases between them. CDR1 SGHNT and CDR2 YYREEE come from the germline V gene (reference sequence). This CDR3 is CASSFWASTDTQYF. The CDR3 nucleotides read TGTGCCAGCAGCTTCTGGGCAAGCACAGATACGCAGTATTTT.

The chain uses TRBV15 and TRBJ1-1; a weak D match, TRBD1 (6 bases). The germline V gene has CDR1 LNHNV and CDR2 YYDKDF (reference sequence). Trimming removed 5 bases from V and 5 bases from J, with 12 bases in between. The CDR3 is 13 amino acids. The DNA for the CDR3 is TGTGCCACCAGCCGCAGGGGCGGAACTGAAGCTTTCTTT. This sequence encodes CATSRRGGTEAFF.

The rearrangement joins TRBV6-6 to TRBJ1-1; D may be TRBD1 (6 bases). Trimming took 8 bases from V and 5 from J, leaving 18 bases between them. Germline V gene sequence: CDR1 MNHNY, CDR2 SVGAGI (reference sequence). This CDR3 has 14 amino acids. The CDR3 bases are TGTGCCAGCGGGCCCCGGGCAGGGGTAACTGAAGCTTTCTTT. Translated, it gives CASGPRAGVTEAFF.

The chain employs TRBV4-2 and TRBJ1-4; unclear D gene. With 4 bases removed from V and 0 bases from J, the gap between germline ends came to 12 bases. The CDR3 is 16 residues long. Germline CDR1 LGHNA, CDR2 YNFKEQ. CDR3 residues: CASSPSYSTTNEKLFF. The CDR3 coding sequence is TGTGCCAGCAGCCCTAGCTATTCTACAACTAATGAAAAACTGTTTTTT.

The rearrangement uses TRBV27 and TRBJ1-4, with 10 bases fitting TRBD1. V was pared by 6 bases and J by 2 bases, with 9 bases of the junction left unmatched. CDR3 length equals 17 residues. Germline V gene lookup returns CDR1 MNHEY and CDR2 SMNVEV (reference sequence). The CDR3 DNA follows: TGTGCCAGCAGGACAGGGACAGGGGTAGGGACTAATGAAAAACTGTTTTTT. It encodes CASRTGTGVGTNEKLFF.

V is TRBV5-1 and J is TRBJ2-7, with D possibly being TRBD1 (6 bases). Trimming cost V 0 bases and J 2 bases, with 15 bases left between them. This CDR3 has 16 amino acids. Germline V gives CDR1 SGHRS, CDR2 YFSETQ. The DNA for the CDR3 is TGCGCCAGCAGCTTGGCCCTGGACAGCACACCCTACGAGCAGTACTTC. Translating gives CASSLALDSTPYEQYF.

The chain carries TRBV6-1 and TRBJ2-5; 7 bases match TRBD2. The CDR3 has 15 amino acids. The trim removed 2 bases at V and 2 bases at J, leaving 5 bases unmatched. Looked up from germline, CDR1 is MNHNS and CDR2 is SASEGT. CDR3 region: CASSEFGGIQETQYF. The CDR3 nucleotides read TGTGCCAGCAGTGAATTCGGGGGGATTCAAGAGACCCAGTACTTC.

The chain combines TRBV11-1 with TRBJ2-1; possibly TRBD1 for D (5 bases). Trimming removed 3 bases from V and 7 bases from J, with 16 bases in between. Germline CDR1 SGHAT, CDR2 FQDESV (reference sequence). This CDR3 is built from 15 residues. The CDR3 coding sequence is TGTGCCAGCAGCTTCCTCGGGTCAGGGTATAATGAGCAGTTCTTC. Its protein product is CASSFLGSGYNEQFF. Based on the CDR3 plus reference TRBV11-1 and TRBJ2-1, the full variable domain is EAEVAQSPRYKITEKSQAVAFWCDPISGHATLYWYRQILGQGPELLVQFQDESVVDDSQLPKDRFSAERLKGVDSTLKIQPAELGDSAMYLCASSFLGSGYNEQFFGPGTRLTVL.

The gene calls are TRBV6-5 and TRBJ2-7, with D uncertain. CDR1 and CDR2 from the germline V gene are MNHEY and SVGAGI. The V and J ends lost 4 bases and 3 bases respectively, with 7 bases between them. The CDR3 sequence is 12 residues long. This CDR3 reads CASSSPIYEQYF. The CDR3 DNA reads TGTGCCAGCAGTTCCCCAATCTACGAGCAGTACTTC.

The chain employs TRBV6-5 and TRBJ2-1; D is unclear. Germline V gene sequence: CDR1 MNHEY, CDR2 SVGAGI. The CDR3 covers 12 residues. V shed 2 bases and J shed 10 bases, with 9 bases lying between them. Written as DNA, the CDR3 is TGTGCCAGCAGTTACCGAAGAGAAGAGCAGTTCTTC. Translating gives CASSYRREEQFF.

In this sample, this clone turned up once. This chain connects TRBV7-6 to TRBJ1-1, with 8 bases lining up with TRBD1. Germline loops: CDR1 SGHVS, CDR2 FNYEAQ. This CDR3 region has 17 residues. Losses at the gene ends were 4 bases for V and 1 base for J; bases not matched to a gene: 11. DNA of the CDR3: TGTGCCAGCAGCTCTATTCTGGGACAGGAGTCGAACACTGAAGCTTTCTTT. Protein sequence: CASSSILGQESNTEAFF.

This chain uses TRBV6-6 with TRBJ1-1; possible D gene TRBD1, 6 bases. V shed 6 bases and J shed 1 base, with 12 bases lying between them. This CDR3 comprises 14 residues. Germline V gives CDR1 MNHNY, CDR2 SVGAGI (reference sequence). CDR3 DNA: TGTGCCAGCAGAACCAGGGGAGAGAACACTGAAGCTTTCTTT. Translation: CASRTRGENTEAFF.

The CDR3 DNA sequence: TGTGCCAGCAGCGGGACAGGGGGCGGAACTAATGAAAAACTGTTTTTT. Protein: CASSGTGGGTNEKLFF. The rearrangement joins TRBV9 to TRBJ1-4; 11 nucleotides agree with TRBD1. The CDR3 loop spans 16 amino acids. Trimming removed 3 bases from V and 1 base from J; junction bases left unmatched: 2. Germline CDR1 reads SGDLS; CDR2 reads YYNGEE.

In DNA form, the CDR3 reads TGCGCCAGCAGCGCGGACTCCTCGAACACTGAAGCTTTCTTT. Its translation: CASSADSSNTEAFF. The V and J genes are TRBV5-1 and TRBJ1-1; D is undetermined. The germline V gene encodes CDR1 SGHRS and CDR2 YFSETQ. The ends were cut back, 4 bases at V and 1 base at J, with 11 bases in the middle. This CDR3 has 14 amino acids.

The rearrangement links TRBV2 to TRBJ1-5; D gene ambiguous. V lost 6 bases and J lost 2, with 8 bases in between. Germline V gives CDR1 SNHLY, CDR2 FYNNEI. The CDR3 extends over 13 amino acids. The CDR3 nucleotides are TGTGCCAGCAGCGTCGGTCGCAATCAGCCCCAGCATTTT. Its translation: CASSVGRNQPQHF.